This is a list of T cell receptor beta chains from one sample in a study of tumour-infiltrating T cells in Burkitt lymphoma. The repertoire was sequenced with immunoSEQ multiplex PCR; TCRdb's copy has only in-frame clones and lacks some. The table records a few thousand clones, 14% to 15% of them present only once. Sequencing was performed on tumor tissue. These receptor sequences come from a human donor with Burkitt lymphoma. Both conserved end residues are trimmed from each CDR3. Clone size is given for some rows only: seen once, a few or many times, or a class if the clone is expanded.

size: few
V: TRBV7-6
CDR3: ASSLMGLEQF

size: NA
V: TRBV4-1
CDR3: ASSVSGTGNYEQY

size: NA
V: TRBV6-6
CDR3: ASYLPGGNTEAF

size: NA
V: TRBV15
CDR3: ATSRYTSGETQY

size: NA
V: TRBV6-5
CDR3: ASDAGVKTYNEQF

size: few
V: TRBV7-6
CDR3: ASSAGPNYEQY

size: few
V: TRBV29-1
CDR3: SVGMGLAELGEQF

size: NA
V: TRBV5-1
CDR3: ASSENTGGNTGELF

size: NA
V: TRBV25-1
CDR3: ASTGGFEAF

size: few
V: TRBV5-4
CDR3: ASSLSPEGGREQF

size: NA
V: TRBV5-5
CDR3: ASSWGQFLLNYGYT

size: few
V: TRBV7-9
CDR3: ASQQQLSGEQY

size: few
V: TRBV9
CDR3: ASSSRLAGYNEQF

size: few
V: TRBV7-9
CDR3: ASTAGNGQGGTGELF

size: NA
V: TRBV7-9
CDR3: ASRDAGGPRYNEQF

size: few
V: TRBV5-1
CDR3: ASSLGSIDGYT

size: NA
V: TRBV18
CDR3: ASSGRTALADTQY

size: NA
V: TRBV19
CDR3: ASSNGFSDTQY

size: NA
V: TRBV27
CDR3: ASSPRRSLRVSETQY

size: few
V: TRBV19
CDR3: ASSNLELMNTEAF

size: NA
V: TRBV6-1
CDR3: ASSENAGMNTEAF

size: NA
V: TRBV27
CDR3: ASSLSRPGSTDTQY

size: few
V: TRBV19
CDR3: ASSISREETQY